This passage covers 10 T cell receptor beta chains from one sample sequenced in a study of cytomegalovirus exposure and HLA in healthy donors. PCR used 60 Vbeta primers and 13 Jbeta primers. Clones were sequenced by immunoSEQ multiplex PCR, and TCRdb holds only the in-frame ones, with some missing. The table shows approximately 130,000 clones, with about 69% occurring only once. The sequenced material came from PBMCs. Receptors were obtained from a man in his thirties or forties in good health and CMV-seronegative.

The chain employs TRBV7-2 and TRBJ1-1, with TRBD1 matching over 8 bases. V trimming: 5 bases; J trimming: 8 bases; junction bases outside the gene matches: 4. Per germline, CDR1 SGHTA and CDR2 FQGNSA. This CDR3 comprises 12 residues. The CDR3 bases are TGTGCCAGCAGCGGACAGGGTTTGGAAGCTTTCTTT. Amino acid sequence: CASSGQGLEAFF.

V usage is TRBV30 and J usage is TRBJ1-2; D perhaps matches TRBD1 (6 bases). This CDR3 has 12 residues. V lost 3 bases and J 10 bases, leaving 15 bases between the germline ends. The V gene's germline CDR1 is GTSNPN and CDR2 SVGIG (reference sequence). DNA for the CDR3: TGTGCCTGGAGCTCTCCGACAGGCCCCTACACCTTC. It encodes CAWSSPTGPYTF.

The gene calls are TRBV5-8 and TRBJ1-2, with D hard to call. The V end lost 8 bases, the J end lost 1 base, and 18 bases lay between the germline ends. The germline V gene encodes CDR1 SGHTS and CDR2 YDEGEE. CDR3 size: 15 residues. CDR3 region: CARNILDGNNYGYTF. Here the CDR3 DNA reads TGTGCCAGGAACATTTTGGACGGGAATAACTATGGCTACACCTTC.

The rearrangement uses TRBV28 and TRBJ1-1; D might be TRBD1 (5 bases). The V end was cut by 7 bases, the J end by 0 bases, with 6 bases between. The CDR3 runs 12 residues. The germline CDR1 and CDR2 sequences are MDHEN and SYDVKM. CDR3 sequence: CASMTVNTEAFF. The CDR3 DNA reads as TGTGCCAGCATGACAGTGAACACTGAAGCTTTCTTT.

The rearrangement uses TRBV7-9 and TRBJ2-2, with TRBD1 identical over 7 bases. The CDR3 sequence is 15 residues long. V shed 5 bases, J shed 5 bases, and the junction held 8 bases outside the gene matches. Germline V CDR1 and CDR2: SEHNR, FQNEAQ (reference sequence). The CDR3 sequence: CASSPETGSTGELFF. CDR3 bases: TGTGCCAGCAGCCCAGAGACAGGGTCGACCGGGGAGCTGTTTTTT.

The CDR3 coding sequence is TGTGCCAGCGGCACTACCGGAACTAATGAAAAACTGTTTTTT. Protein sequence: CASGTTGTNEKLFF. This chain uses TRBV6-5 with TRBJ1-4; D gene unclear. Trimming took off 8 bases at V and 1 base at J, with 11 bases between the two ends. There are 14 residues in the CDR3. From germline, CDR1 is MNHEY and CDR2 SVGAGI.

The chain joins TRBV20-1 to TRBJ1-5; D remains ambiguous. Per the germline V gene, CDR1 is DFQATT and CDR2 is SNEGSKA (reference sequence). The CDR3 is 9 residues long. Between the trimmed V and J ends, which lost 3 bases and 10 bases, there was a span of 4 bases. The CDR3 region is CSASQPQHF. The CDR3 nucleotides read TGCAGTGCTAGTCAACCCCAGCATTTT.

CDR3 sequence (DNA): TGCGCCAGCAGAACAAGACAAGGGGATGAGCAGTTCTTC. It specifies CASRTRQGDEQFF. V usage is TRBV5-1 and J usage is TRBJ2-1; maybe TRBD1 (5 bases). Per germline, CDR1 SGHRS and CDR2 YFSETQ. Trimming left V 5 bases short and J 8 bases short, with 14 bases between. This CDR3 spans 13 amino acids.

The CDR3 region has the DNA TGTGCCAGCAGTGAGTTCCGGACACTTAATGAAAAACTGTTTTTT. Its translation: CASSEFRTLNEKLFF. The chain joins TRBV6-1 to TRBJ1-4; tentative D call: TRBD1 (5 bases). Trimming removed 3 bases from V and 4 bases from J, with 12 bases in between. The CDR3 extends over 15 amino acids. Germline CDR1 MNHNS, CDR2 SASEGT.

The CDR3 DNA reads TGTGCCAGCAGCTCCATAGGGGGTTACGAGCAGTACTTC. Protein sequence: CASSSIGGYEQYF. The chain employs TRBV11-1 and TRBJ2-7, with D perhaps TRBD1 (6 bases). CDR1 and CDR2 (germline): SGHAT, FQDESV (reference sequence). V was shortened by 4 bases and J by 4 bases, with 11 bases between the two germline ends. This CDR3 is built from 13 residues.